This T cell receptor (beta chain) derives from a study of blood T cells in healthy people across ages. CDR1 and CDR2 from the germline V gene are SGHVS and FQNEAQ. The CDR3 extends over 16 amino acids. V lost 5 bases to trimming and J lost 2 bases, with 18 bases between them. A second PCR, run for about 7 to 11 cycles, used a sample-barcoded 5' primer plus a J-beta primer mix. Using its own MiXCR run on the 5' RACE reads, TCRdb lists one record per CDR3 protein. The data contain roughly 1.5 million distinct CDR3 sequences, roughly two fifths of them singletons. This receptor was obtained from a young woman in good health. The chain recombines TRBV7-8 with TRBJ2-5; D is ambiguous. Source material: blood. The CDR3 spells CASSTLKRRGQETQYF. The DNA for the CDR3 is TGTGCCAGCAGCACCCTTAAAAGGAGAGGACAAGAGACCCAGTACTTC.